This TCR beta chain was profiled in a study of cytomegalovirus exposure and HLA in healthy donors. Findings of the study overall: In most subjects, TCR beta sequences reportedly gave accurate predictions of HLA-A and HLA-B alleles. A later analysis linked a missense DCLRE1C variant to TCR beta V- and J-gene trimming.

A note on this clone: Its antigen remains unknown.

Primers: 60 Vbeta forward and 13 Jbeta reverse. Measured with immunoSEQ multiplex PCR; TCRdb has only the in-frame clones, and not every one. The sample has some 84,000 clones; the top ten hold 0.45% to 0.7%. The CDR3 totals 17 residues. The V gene lost 3 bases and the J gene lost 0 bases, with 12 bases spanning the gap. CDR1 is SGHDN and CDR2 is FVKESK in the germline V gene. The TCR comes from a middle-aged man in good health and CMV-seronegative. The chain recombines TRBV14 with TRBJ1-6; D might be TRBD1 (6 bases). Sequenced material: PBMCs. CDR3 in amino acids: CASSQNRASSYNSPLHF. The CDR3 region has the DNA TGTGCCAGCAGCCAGAACAGGGCCAGCTCCTATAATTCACCCCTCCACTTT.